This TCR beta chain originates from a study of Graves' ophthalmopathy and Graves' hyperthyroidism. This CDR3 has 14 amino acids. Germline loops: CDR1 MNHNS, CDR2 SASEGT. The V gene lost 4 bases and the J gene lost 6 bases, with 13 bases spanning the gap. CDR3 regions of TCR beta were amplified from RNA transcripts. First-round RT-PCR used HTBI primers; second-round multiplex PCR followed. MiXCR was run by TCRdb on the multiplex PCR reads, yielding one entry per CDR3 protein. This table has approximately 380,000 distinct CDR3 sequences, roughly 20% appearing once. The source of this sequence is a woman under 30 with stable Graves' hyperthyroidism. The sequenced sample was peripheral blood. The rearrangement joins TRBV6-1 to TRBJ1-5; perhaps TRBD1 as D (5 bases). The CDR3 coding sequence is TGTGCCAGCAGTGTCCAGGGTTCCTTTCAGCCCCAGCATTTT. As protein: CASSVQGSFQPQHF.